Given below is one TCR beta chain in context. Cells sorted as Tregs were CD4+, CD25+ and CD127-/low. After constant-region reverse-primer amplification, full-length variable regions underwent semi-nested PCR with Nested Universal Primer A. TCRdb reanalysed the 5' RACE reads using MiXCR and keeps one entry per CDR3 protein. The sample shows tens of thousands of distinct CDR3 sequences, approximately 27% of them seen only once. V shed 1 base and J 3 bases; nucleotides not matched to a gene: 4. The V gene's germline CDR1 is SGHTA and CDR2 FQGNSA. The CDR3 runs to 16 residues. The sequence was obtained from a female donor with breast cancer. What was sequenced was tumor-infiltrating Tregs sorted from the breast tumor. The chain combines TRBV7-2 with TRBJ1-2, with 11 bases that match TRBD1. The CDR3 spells CASSLVRTGGHYGYTF. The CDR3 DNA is TGTGCCAGCAGCTTAGTAAGGACAGGGGGCCACTATGGCTACACCTTC. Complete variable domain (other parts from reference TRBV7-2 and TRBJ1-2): GAGVSQSPSNKVTEKGKDVELRCDPISGHTALYWYRQSLGQGLEFLIYFQGNSAPDKSGLPSDRFSAERTGGSVSTLTIQRTQQEDSAVYLCASSLVRTGGHYGYTFGSGTRLTVV.